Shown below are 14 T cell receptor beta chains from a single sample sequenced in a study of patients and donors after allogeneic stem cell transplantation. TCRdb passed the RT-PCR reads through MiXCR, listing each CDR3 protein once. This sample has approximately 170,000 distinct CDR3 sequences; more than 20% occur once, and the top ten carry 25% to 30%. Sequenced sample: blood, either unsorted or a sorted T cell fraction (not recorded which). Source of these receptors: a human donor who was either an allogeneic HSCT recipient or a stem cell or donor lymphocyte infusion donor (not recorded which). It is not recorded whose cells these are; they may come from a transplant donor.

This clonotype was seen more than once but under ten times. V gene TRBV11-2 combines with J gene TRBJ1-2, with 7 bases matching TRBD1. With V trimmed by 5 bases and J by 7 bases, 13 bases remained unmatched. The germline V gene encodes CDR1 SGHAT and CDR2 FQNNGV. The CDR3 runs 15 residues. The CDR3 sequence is CASSGDRKPNPGYTF. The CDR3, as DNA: TGTGCCAGCAGCGGGGACAGAAAGCCGAACCCTGGCTACACCTTC.

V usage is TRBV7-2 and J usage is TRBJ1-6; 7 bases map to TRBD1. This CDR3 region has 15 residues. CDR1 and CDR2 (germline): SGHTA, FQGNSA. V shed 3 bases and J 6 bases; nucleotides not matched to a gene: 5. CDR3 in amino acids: CASSFPGQPNSPLHF. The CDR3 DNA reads TGTGCCAGCAGCTTCCCGGGACAGCCTAATTCACCCCTCCACTTT.

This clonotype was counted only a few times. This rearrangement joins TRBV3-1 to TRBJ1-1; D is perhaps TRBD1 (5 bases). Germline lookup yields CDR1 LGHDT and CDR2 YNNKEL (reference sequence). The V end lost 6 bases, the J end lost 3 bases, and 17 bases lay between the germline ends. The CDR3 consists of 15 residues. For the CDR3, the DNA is TGTGCCAGCAGTCTGGACATATCTAAGGACACTGAAGCTTTCTTT. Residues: CASSLDISKDTEAFF.

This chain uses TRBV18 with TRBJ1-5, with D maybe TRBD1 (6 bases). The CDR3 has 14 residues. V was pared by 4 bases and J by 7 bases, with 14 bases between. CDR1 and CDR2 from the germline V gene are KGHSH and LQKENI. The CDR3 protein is CASSRVGGRQPQHF. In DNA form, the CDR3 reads TGTGCCAGCTCACGCGTAGGGGGTAGGCAGCCCCAGCATTTT.

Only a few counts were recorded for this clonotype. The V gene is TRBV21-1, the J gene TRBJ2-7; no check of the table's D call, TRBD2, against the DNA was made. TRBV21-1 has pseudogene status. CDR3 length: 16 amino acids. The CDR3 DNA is TGTGCCAGCAGCAAAGGGGATAGCGGGTCCTCCTACGAGCAGTACTTC. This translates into CASSKGDSGSSYEQYF.

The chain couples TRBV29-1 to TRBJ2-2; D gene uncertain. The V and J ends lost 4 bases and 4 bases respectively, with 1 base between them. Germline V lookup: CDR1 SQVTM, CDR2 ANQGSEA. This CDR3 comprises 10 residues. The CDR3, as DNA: TGCAGCGTTGGCACCGGGGAGCTGTTTTTT. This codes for CSVGTGELFF.

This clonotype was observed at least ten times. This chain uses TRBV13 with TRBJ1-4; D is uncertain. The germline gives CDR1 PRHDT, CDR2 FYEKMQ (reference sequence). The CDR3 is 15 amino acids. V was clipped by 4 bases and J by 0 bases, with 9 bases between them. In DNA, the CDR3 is TGTGCCAGCAGCTCTTCCGGGACAACTAATGAAAAACTGTTTTTT. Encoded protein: CASSSSGTTNEKLFF.

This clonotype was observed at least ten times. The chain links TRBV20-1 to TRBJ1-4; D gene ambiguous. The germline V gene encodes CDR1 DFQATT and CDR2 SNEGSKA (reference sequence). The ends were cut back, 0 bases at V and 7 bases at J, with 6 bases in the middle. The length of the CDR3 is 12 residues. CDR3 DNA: TGCAGTGCTAGAGATGGCGGTGAAAAACTGTTTTTT. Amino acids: CSARDGGEKLFF.

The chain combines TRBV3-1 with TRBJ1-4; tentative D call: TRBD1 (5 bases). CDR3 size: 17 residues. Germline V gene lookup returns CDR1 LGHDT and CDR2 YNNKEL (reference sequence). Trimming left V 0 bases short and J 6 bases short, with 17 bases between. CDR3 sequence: CASSQDLSGSADEKLFF. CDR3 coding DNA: TGTGCCAGCAGCCAAGATTTGTCAGGGTCAGCGGATGAAAAACTGTTTTTT.

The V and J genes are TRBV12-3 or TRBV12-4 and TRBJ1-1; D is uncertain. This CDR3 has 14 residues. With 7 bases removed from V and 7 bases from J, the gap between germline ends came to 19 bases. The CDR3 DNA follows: TGTGCCAGCAAGATCCGGAAGGACCACTTTGAAGCTTTCTTT. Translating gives CASKIRKDHFEAFF.

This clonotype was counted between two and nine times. CDR3 sequence reads: CASSQDGAHLNEQFF. DNA of the CDR3: TGTGCCAGCAGCCAAGATGGAGCCCATCTCAATGAGCAGTTCTTC. The chain is built from TRBV3-1 and TRBJ2-1; D is unresolved. CDR3 length: 15 residues. In germline, CDR1 is LGHDT, CDR2 YNNKEL (reference sequence). V lost 0 bases to trimming and J lost 6 bases, with 12 bases between them.

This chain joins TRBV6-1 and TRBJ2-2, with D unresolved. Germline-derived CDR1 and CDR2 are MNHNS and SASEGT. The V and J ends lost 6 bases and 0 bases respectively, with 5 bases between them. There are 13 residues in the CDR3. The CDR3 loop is CASSPTNTGELFF. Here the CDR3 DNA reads TGTGCCAGCAGCCCAACGAACACCGGGGAGCTGTTTTTT.

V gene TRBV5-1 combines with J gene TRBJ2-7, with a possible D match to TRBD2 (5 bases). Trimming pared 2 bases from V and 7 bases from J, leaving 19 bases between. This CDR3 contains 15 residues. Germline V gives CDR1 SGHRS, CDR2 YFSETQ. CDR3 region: CASSLGSAAPFEQYF. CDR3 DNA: TGCGCCAGCAGCTTAGGTTCAGCGGCCCCCTTTGAGCAGTACTTC.

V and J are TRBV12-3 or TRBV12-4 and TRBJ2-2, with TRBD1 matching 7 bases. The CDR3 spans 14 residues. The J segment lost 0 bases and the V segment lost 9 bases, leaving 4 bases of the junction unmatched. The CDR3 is CASYRGPNTGELFF. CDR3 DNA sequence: TGTGCCAGTTACAGGGGCCCGAACACCGGGGAGCTGTTTTTT.